The 26 T cell receptor beta chains listed next were all sequenced from one sample in a study of PD-L1 blockade in urothelial cancer. The repertoire was sequenced with immunoSEQ multiplex PCR; TCRdb's copy has only in-frame clones and lacks some. The data hold approximately 14,000 clones, with 70% to 90% observed a single time. The sequences come from PBMCs, collected around atezolizumab (anti-PD-L1) treatment. The receptor source for this set is a man aged 70-80 years with urothelial cancer.

The V call is TRBV19, the J call TRBJ1-2; no definite D call. Germline assignment: CDR1 LNHDA and CDR2 SQIVND (reference sequence). The length of the CDR3 is 14 residues. The ends were cut back, 7 bases at V and 5 bases at J, with 17 bases in the middle. The CDR3 region has the DNA TGTGCCAGTAAGGGAGGCACTGATATTTATGGCTACACCTTC. Protein sequence: CASKGGTDIYGYTF. Full variable domain (rest looked up from reference TRBV19 and TRBJ1-2): DGGITQSPKYLFRKEGQNVTLSCEQNLNHDAMYWYRQDPGQGLRLIYYSQIVNDFQKGDIAEGYSVSREKKESFPLTVTSAQKNPTAFYLCASKGGTDIYGYTFGSGTRLTVV.

This clone was counted only a few times. V is TRBV14 and J is TRBJ2-7, with 7 nucleotides matching TRBD1. V was pared by 0 bases and J by 4 bases, with 3 bases of the junction left unmatched. Germline V gene sequence: CDR1 SGHDN, CDR2 FVKESK. This CDR3 region has 14 residues. CDR3 coding DNA: TGTGCCAGCAGCCAAGAGGGCAGGGGGTACGAGCAGTACTTC. It is translated as CASSQEGRGYEQYF.

Written as DNA, the CDR3 is TGTGCCAGCAAGAGGGACAGCTCCTACGAGCAGTACTTC. It codes for CASKRDSSYEQYF. The chain uses TRBV6-1 and TRBJ2-7; 7 bases line up with TRBD1. CDR3 size: 13 residues. In germline, CDR1 is MNHNS, CDR2 SASEGT. J was trimmed by 0 bases and V by 7 bases; bases with no gene match: 3.

A few counts support this clone. In nucleotides, the CDR3 is TGTGCCAGCACCCAGGGATTTGGCACTGAAGCTTTCTTT. This encodes CASTQGFGTEAFF. The gene calls are TRBV5-6 and TRBJ1-1; tentatively, D is TRBD1 (5 bases). Germline V CDR1 and CDR2: SGHDT, YYEEEE. The V end was cut by 6 bases, the J end by 4 bases, with 13 bases between. This CDR3 region has 13 residues. The full variable domain, rest sourced from reference TRBV5-6 and TRBJ1-1, is DAGVTQSPTHLIKTRGQQVTLRCSPKSGHDTVSWYQQALGQGPQFIFQYYEEEERQRGNFPDRFSGHQFPNYSSELNVNALLLGDSALYLCASTQGFGTEAFFGQGTRLTVV.

The V gene is TRBV5-1, the J gene TRBJ1-2; D ambiguous. V lost 0 bases, J lost 7 bases, and 13 bases lay in between. CDR1 is SGHRS and CDR2 is YFSETQ in the germline V gene. The CDR3 has 14 amino acids. DNA of the CDR3: TGCGCCAGCAGCTTGGCAGGCCAAATGGGTGGCTACACCTTC. It yields the protein CASSLAGQMGGYTF. Variable domain in full (rest from reference TRBV5-1 and TRBJ1-2): KAGVTQTPRYLIKTRGQQVTLSCSPISGHRSVSWYQQTPGQGLQFLFEYFSETQRNKGNFPGRFSGRQFSNSRSEMNVSTLELGDSALYLCASSLAGQMGGYTFGSGTRLTVV.

By share of the sample, this clone is large. This chain joins TRBV28 and TRBJ2-7, with D possibly matching TRBD1 (5 bases). V was trimmed by 7 bases and J by 7 bases, leaving 14 bases between them. From germline, CDR1 is MDHEN and CDR2 SYDVKM. The CDR3 contains 12 residues. The CDR3 loop reads CASTAVGEEQYF. The CDR3 DNA follows: TGTGCCAGCACTGCGGTAGGGGAAGAGCAGTACTTC.

The chain recombines TRBV5-4 with TRBJ2-3, with 7 bases fitting TRBD1. The CDR3 is 15 residues long. Germline CDR1 reads SGHNT; CDR2 reads YYREEE (reference sequence). The V segment lost 7 bases and the J segment 4 bases; nucleotides outside the gene matches: 12. The CDR3, as DNA: TGTGCCAGCGCCCCCCGACAGGGTATAGCAGATACGCAGTATTTT. Its translation: CASAPRQGIADTQYF.

In its sample, this clone was seen once. The gene calls are TRBV30 and TRBJ1-5, with TRBD1 matching 9 bases. The CDR3 has 13 residues. CDR1 is GTSNPN, CDR2 SVGIG, per germline (reference sequence). V lost 5 bases, J lost 3 bases, and 2 bases stayed unmatched. The CDR3 DNA sequence: TGTGCCTGGGGACAGGGGTTCAATCAGCCCCAGCATTTT. It yields the protein CAWGQGFNQPQHF.

This rearrangement joins TRBV19 to TRBJ1-2; D remains unclear. Germline loops: CDR1 LNHDA, CDR2 SQIVND (reference sequence). The CDR3 covers 14 residues. Trimming pared 7 bases from V and 2 bases from J, leaving 14 bases between. The CDR3 nucleotides read TGTGCCAGTACCCCTGGCGGGTCAAACTATGGCTACACCTTC. Residues: CASTPGGSNYGYTF. The variable domain in full, completed from reference TRBV19 and TRBJ1-2, reads DGGITQSPKYLFRKEGQNVTLSCEQNLNHDAMYWYRQDPGQGLRLIYYSQIVNDFQKGDIAEGYSVSREKKESFPLTVTSAQKNPTAFYLCASTPGGSNYGYTFGSGTRLTVV.

V gene TRBV5-1 combines with J gene TRBJ1-3; D is unclear. This CDR3 has 16 residues. V lost 0 bases, J lost 0 bases, and 10 bases lay in between. Germline CDR1 reads SGHRS; CDR2 reads YFSETQ. Here the CDR3 reads CASSLAGVYSGNTIYF. CDR3 coding DNA: TGCGCCAGCAGCTTGGCCGGGGTCTACTCTGGAAACACCATATATTTT.

The V and J genes are TRBV5-1 and TRBJ1-1; 7 nucleotides line up with TRBD1. With 7 bases clipped from V and 4 bases from J, the junction kept 7 bases outside the gene matches. This CDR3 contains 13 residues. Per the germline V gene, CDR1 is SGHRS and CDR2 is YFSETQ. CDR3: CASRTGFSTEAFF. The CDR3 DNA follows: TGCGCCAGCCGGACAGGTTTTAGCACTGAAGCTTTCTTT.

The chain couples TRBV18 to TRBJ1-1, with 7 bases lining up with TRBD1. This CDR3 has 14 residues. The V gene's germline CDR1 is KGHSH and CDR2 LQKENI. V shed 6 bases, J shed 2 bases, and the junction held 6 bases outside the gene matches. CDR3 sequence (DNA): TGTGCCAGCTCGTACGACAGGGTAAACACTGAAGCTTTCTTT. As protein: CASSYDRVNTEAFF.

Concerning this clone itself: At one of its ends the junction is not consistent with the germline gene, which may arise from a read error. The J gene is TRBJ1-1, the V gene TRBV18, with TRBD1 matching over 12 bases. Looked up from germline, CDR1 is KGHSH and CDR2 is LQKENI. The CDR3 spans 17 residues. The CDR3 reads CASSPPGQGADGTEAFF. CDR3 coding DNA: TGTGCCAGCTCGCCACCGGGACAGGGGGCGGACGGCACTGAAGCTTTCTTT. The entire variable domain, with the rest obtained from reference TRBV18 and TRBJ1-1, is as follows: NAGVMQNPRHLVRRRGQEARLRCSPMKGHSHVYWYRQLPEEGLKFMVYLQKENIIDESGMPKERFSAEFPKEGPSILRIQQVVRGDSAAYFCASSPPGQGADGTEAFFGQGTRLTVV.

This clone was seen once. This chain uses TRBV13 with TRBJ2-1; 15 bases are shared with TRBD2. Trimming removed 5 bases from V and 4 bases from J; junction bases left unmatched: 9. This CDR3 is 18 amino acids long. Germline CDR1 PRHDT, CDR2 FYEKMQ (reference sequence). CDR3 sequence reads: CASSLGLAGGGRYNEQFF. The CDR3 nucleotides read TGTGCCAGCAGCCTCGGACTAGCGGGGGGGGGCCGATACAATGAGCAGTTCTTC.

The genes are TRBV13 and TRBJ1-6; D ambiguous. The CDR3 has 13 residues. V was shortened by 3 bases and J by 7 bases, with 7 bases between the two germline ends. The germline V gene encodes CDR1 PRHDT and CDR2 FYEKMQ (reference sequence). Here the CDR3 reads CASSLQENSPLHF. The CDR3 DNA reads as TGTGCCAGCAGCTTGCAGGAAAATTCACCCCTCCACTTT.

The sample holds a few counts of this clone. The rearrangement links TRBV14 to TRBJ2-3, with 7 bases identical to TRBD1. CDR1 and CDR2 from the germline V gene are SGHDN and FVKESK. This CDR3 has 16 amino acids. The trim removed 5 bases at V and 4 bases at J, leaving 12 bases unmatched. CDR3 DNA: TGTGCCAGCAGCAGATGGACAGGACAGGTTGCAGATACGCAGTATTTT. Translated: CASSRWTGQVADTQYF.

The V call is TRBV5-1, the J call TRBJ2-3; 9 positions agree with TRBD2. Per germline, CDR1 SGHRS and CDR2 YFSETQ. The CDR3 is 16 residues long. J lost 4 bases, V lost 0 bases, and 6 bases had no gene match. CDR3 loop: CASSLVGGGAPDTQYF. CDR3 nucleotide sequence: TGCGCCAGCAGCTTGGTGGGCGGGGGGGCACCAGATACGCAGTATTTT.

V gene TRBV7-2 combines with J gene TRBJ2-7, with 7 bases that match TRBD1. Germline CDR1 and CDR2: SGHTA and FQGNSA. V was clipped by 4 bases and J by 2 bases; unmatched bases: 5. The CDR3 loop spans 14 amino acids. CDR3 loop: CASSWDSLTYEQYF. CDR3 sequence (DNA): TGTGCCAGCAGCTGGGACAGCCTAACCTACGAGCAGTACTTC.

The chain has TRBV30 and TRBJ1-1; a weak D match, TRBD1 (5 bases). Trimming removed 3 bases from V and 0 bases from J, with 8 bases in between. CDR1 is GTSNPN, CDR2 SVGIG, per germline (reference sequence). The CDR3 consists of 13 residues. Here the CDR3 DNA reads TGTGCCTGGAGCCAGGGAATGAACACTGAAGCTTTCTTT. Its protein is CAWSQGMNTEAFF.

The chain employs TRBV5-4 and TRBJ2-5; 9 nucleotides align to TRBD1. The CDR3 runs 15 residues. Germline assignment: CDR1 SGHNT and CDR2 YYREEE (reference sequence). Trimming removed 0 bases from V and 5 bases from J; junction bases left unmatched: 5. Here the CDR3 reads CASSLVQGAGETQYF. The CDR3 DNA reads TGTGCCAGCAGCTTGGTACAGGGGGCGGGCGAGACCCAGTACTTC.

The chain combines TRBV27 with TRBJ2-3; perhaps TRBD2 as D (6 bases). From germline, CDR1 is MNHEY and CDR2 SMNVEV (reference sequence). CDR3 size: 14 residues. V shed 3 bases and J shed 4 bases, with 11 bases lying between them. CDR3 loop: CASSLGGLPDTQYF. The CDR3 DNA is TGTGCCAGCAGTTTGGGGGGTTTACCAGATACGCAGTATTTT.

The chain is built from TRBV5-1 and TRBJ2-7; D gene unclear. V was clipped by 1 base and J by 0 bases, with 23 bases between them. CDR3 length equals 19 residues. Per germline, CDR1 SGHRS and CDR2 YFSETQ. The DNA for the CDR3 is TGCGCCAGCAGCTTGAACCCCCAAGAGGAACTGGCTCTCTCCTACGAGCAGTACTTC. Translated: CASSLNPQEELALSYEQYF.

This chain joins TRBV19 and TRBJ1-2; D possibly corresponds to TRBD1 (5 bases). Per germline, CDR1 LNHDA and CDR2 SQIVND (reference sequence). This CDR3 has 13 amino acids. V lost 6 bases and J 2 bases, leaving 10 bases between the germline ends. CDR3 region: CASRAAGNYGYTF. The CDR3 DNA is TGTGCCAGTAGGGCCGCAGGGAACTATGGCTACACCTTC.

The V gene is TRBV27, the J gene TRBJ1-6, with 7 bases that match TRBD1. There are 17 residues in the CDR3. V shed 2 bases and J 2 bases; nucleotides not matched to a gene: 6. Germline-derived CDR1 and CDR2 are MNHEY and SMNVEV (reference sequence). CDR3 DNA sequence: TGTGCCAGCAGTTTAAACGCCGGGACAGCCTATAATTCACCCCTCCACTTT. Its protein product is CASSLNAGTAYNSPLHF.

This chain connects TRBV14 to TRBJ1-1; 8 bases fit TRBD1. V lost 4 bases and J lost 1; bases outside the gene matches: 8. The CDR3 is made up of 16 amino acids. The germline CDR1 and CDR2 sequences are SGHDN and FVKESK. The CDR3 sequence: CASSPPGGGGNTEAFF. The CDR3, as DNA: TGTGCCAGCAGCCCTCCAGGGGGCGGTGGGAACACTGAAGCTTTCTTT.

V usage is TRBV11-1 and J usage is TRBJ1-1; D may be TRBD1 (5 bases). Germline V gene lookup returns CDR1 SGHAT and CDR2 FQDESV (reference sequence). The CDR3 has 14 amino acids. V lost 2 bases and J lost 1, with 8 bases in between. CDR3 residues: CASSLRGTNTEAFF. CDR3 coding DNA: TGTGCCAGCAGCTTAAGGGGAACGAACACTGAAGCTTTCTTT.